This T cell receptor (beta chain) was sequenced during a study of blood T cell repertoires in COVID-19. As for the study in general: Acute and convalescent COVID-19 samples came from the United States, Italy and Spain.

Original data processing: Estimated nucleated cell counts came from reference gene primer amplification. Sequencing was performed with immunoSEQ multiplex PCR; in TCRdb, only in-frame clones are kept and a portion is missing. Clone size and the V and J calls come from that table; the DNA yielded D and trimming. The data show 100,000 to 120,000 clones, roughly 76% seen once. This clone was recorded only once. The CDR3 contains 14 residues. The V end was cut by 5 bases, the J end by 0 bases, with 13 bases between. Per the germline V gene, CDR1 is GTSNPN and CDR2 is SVGIG (reference sequence). This chain joins TRBV30 and TRBJ1-2; tentatively, D is TRBD1 (5 bases). This clonotype was sampled from a woman aged 70-85 years with acute or convalescent COVID-19. The sequenced sample was peripheral blood. The CDR3 reads CAWDSRGPNYGYTF. The CDR3 coding sequence is TGTGCCTGGGATAGTAGGGGCCCTAACTATGGCTACACCTTC.